The rows below give T cell receptor beta chains drawn from one sample of a study of cytomegalovirus exposure and HLA in healthy donors. Assay: immunoSEQ multiplex PCR; the TCRdb copy retains only in-frame clones and omits some. The data show about 44,000 clones, 90% to 95% seen once. Sequencing input: PBMCs. Receptor source: a woman aged 18 to 35 in good health and CMV-seronegative. CDR3s include the opening cysteine and the closing phenylalanine or tryptophan. Each record gives: clone size, D gene, J gene, CDR3 length, V gene, CDR3 DNA, CDR3 protein. D genes are given only for firm matches. Some rows have no size entry. The others give once, few or many, or a class for an expanded clone.

clone size: NA
D gene: TRBD1
J gene: TRBJ1-3
CDR3 length: 15
V gene: TRBV28
CDR3 DNA: TGTGCCAGCAGTCCTAGGGGGCGTTCTGGAAACACCATATATTTT
CDR3 protein: CASSPRGRSGNTIYF

clone size: NA
D gene: TRBD1
J gene: TRBJ1-1
CDR3 length: 14
V gene: TRBV7-9
CDR3 DNA: TGTGCCAGCAGCGTCGGGACAGTAGGCCCTGAAGCTTTCTTT
CDR3 protein: CASSVGTVGPEAFF

clone size: NA
D gene: NA
J gene: TRBJ1-3
CDR3 length: 16
V gene: TRBV2
CDR3 DNA: TGTGCCAGCAGTGAAGGTGACAGGAAGGGGGGAAACACCATATATTTT
CDR3 protein: CASSEGDRKGGNTIYF

clone size: few
D gene: TRBD2
J gene: TRBJ2-7
CDR3 length: 14
V gene: TRBV6-1
CDR3 DNA: TGTGCCAGCCGCTTACTAGCGCCTACCTACGAGCAGTACTTC
CDR3 protein: CASRLLAPTYEQYF

clone size: NA
D gene: NA
J gene: TRBJ1-1
CDR3 length: 14
V gene: TRBV29-1
CDR3 DNA: TGCAGCGTTGTGTCGGGAGCGACGGGGACTGAAGCTTTCTTT
CDR3 protein: CSVVSGATGTEAFF

clone size: NA
D gene: TRBD2
J gene: TRBJ2-7
CDR3 length: 17
V gene: TRBV5-1
CDR3 DNA: TGCGCCAGCAGCTTGGGGGTGCTAGGCGGGAGGGCCGACGAGCAGTACTTC
CDR3 protein: CASSLGVLGGRADEQYF

clone size: NA
D gene: TRBD1
J gene: TRBJ1-1
CDR3 length: 14
V gene: TRBV2
CDR3 DNA: TGTGCCAGCAGCGCGGCGGACAGGCTCCGGGAAGCTTTCTTT
CDR3 protein: CASSAADRLREAFF

clone size: NA
D gene: TRBD2
J gene: TRBJ2-1
CDR3 length: 14
V gene: TRBV19
CDR3 DNA: TGTGCCAGTAGTATTTACCGGGGGGACAATGAGCAGTTCTTC
CDR3 protein: CASSIYRGDNEQFF

clone size: NA
D gene: NA
J gene: TRBJ1-5
CDR3 length: 15
V gene: TRBV27
CDR3 DNA: TGTGCCAGCAGTTTATCGAGGGGACACAATCAGCCCCAGCATTTT
CDR3 protein: CASSLSRGHNQPQHF

clone size: NA
D gene: TRBD1
J gene: TRBJ1-1
CDR3 length: 15
V gene: TRBV5-1
CDR3 DNA: TGCGCCAGCAGTTTCTACGGAGGGGGCTCCACTGAAGCTTTCTTT
CDR3 protein: CASSFYGGGSTEAFF

clone size: NA
D gene: TRBD1
J gene: TRBJ1-2
CDR3 length: 12
V gene: TRBV6-6
CDR3 DNA: TGTGCCAGCAGTCTAAACCAAGACAGGGGACTCTTC
CDR3 protein: CASSLNQDRGLF

clone size: NA
D gene: TRBD2
J gene: TRBJ2-1
CDR3 length: 15
V gene: TRBV5-1
CDR3 DNA: TGCGCCAGCAGCCCGGGGACTAGCGGGAGCAATGAGCAGTTCTTC
CDR3 protein: CASSPGTSGSNEQFF

clone size: NA
D gene: NA
J gene: TRBJ1-4
CDR3 length: 16
V gene: TRBV7-2
CDR3 DNA: TGTGCCAGCAGCCTGGTAGGGAGGGTGACTAATGAAAAACTGTTTTTT
CDR3 protein: CASSLVGRVTNEKLFF

clone size: NA
D gene: NA
J gene: TRBJ2-7
CDR3 length: 14
V gene: TRBV19
CDR3 DNA: TGTGCCAGTAGTCCCCAGTGGGGGGGCTCCGAGCAGTACTTC
CDR3 protein: CASSPQWGGSEQYF

clone size: NA
D gene: NA
J gene: TRBJ2-1
CDR3 length: 13
V gene: TRBV6-5
CDR3 DNA: TGTGCCAGCAGTCTAGACCCCTACAATGAGCAGTTCTTC
CDR3 protein: CASSLDPYNEQFF

clone size: NA
D gene: NA
J gene: TRBJ1-2
CDR3 length: 11
V gene: TRBV29-1
CDR3 DNA: TGCAGCGTCGGAGGCGACGGGGGCTACACCTTC
CDR3 protein: CSVGGDGGYTF

clone size: once
D gene: NA
J gene: TRBJ1-5
CDR3 length: 17
V gene: TRBV15
CDR3 DNA: TGTGCCACCAGCAGAGATTTGCGACAGGCCGAAAATCAGCCCCAGCATTTT
CDR3 protein: CATSRDLRQAENQPQHF

clone size: NA
D gene: NA
J gene: TRBJ2-2
CDR3 length: 13
V gene: TRBV2
CDR3 DNA: TGTGCCAGCAGTGAAGCGGTAGTCGGGGAGCTGTTTTTT
CDR3 protein: CASSEAVVGELFF

clone size: few
D gene: NA
J gene: TRBJ1-5
CDR3 length: 15
V gene: TRBV4-1
CDR3 DNA: TGCGCCAGCAGCCAAGTACCAGGAAGCAATCAGCCCCAGCATTTT
CDR3 protein: CASSQVPGSNQPQHF

clone size: NA
D gene: NA
J gene: TRBJ2-7
CDR3 length: 13
V gene: TRBV18
CDR3 DNA: TGTGCCAGCTCACCAGATCGGTTCGCCGAGCAGTACTTC
CDR3 protein: CASSPDRFAEQYF

clone size: NA
D gene: NA
J gene: TRBJ1-2
CDR3 length: 14
V gene: TRBV5-1
CDR3 DNA: TGCGCCAGCAGCTTGACAAACCCTAACTATGGCTACACCTTC
CDR3 protein: CASSLTNPNYGYTF

clone size: once
D gene: TRBD1
J gene: TRBJ1-1
CDR3 length: 14
V gene: TRBV5-4
CDR3 DNA: TGTGCCAGCAGCTTCGGACAGGAGAACACTGAAGCTTTCTTT
CDR3 protein: CASSFGQENTEAFF

clone size: few
D gene: TRBD2
J gene: TRBJ2-7
CDR3 length: 16
V gene: TRBV27
CDR3 DNA: TGTGCCAGCAGTGTGGGGACTAGCGGGTCTTCCTACGAGCAGTACTTC
CDR3 protein: CASSVGTSGSSYEQYF

clone size: NA
D gene: NA
J gene: TRBJ2-7
CDR3 length: 13
V gene: TRBV5-6
CDR3 DNA: TGTGCCAGCAGCTTGCCGCACAGGGCAGGGCAGTACTTC
CDR3 protein: CASSLPHRAGQYF

clone size: NA
D gene: TRBD2
J gene: TRBJ2-7
CDR3 length: 15
V gene: TRBV5-4
CDR3 DNA: TGTGCCAGCAGCTTGGAAAGCGGGAGATACAACGAGCAGTACTTC
CDR3 protein: CASSLESGRYNEQYF

clone size: NA
D gene: NA
J gene: TRBJ2-7
CDR3 length: 13
V gene: TRBV6-5
CDR3 DNA: TGTGCCAGCAGTGACAGGTATGACTACGAGCAGTACTTC
CDR3 protein: CASSDRYDYEQYF

clone size: NA
D gene: NA
J gene: TRBJ2-7
CDR3 length: 12
V gene: TRBV2
CDR3 DNA: TGTGCCAGCAGTGCTCGGGTCTACGAGCAGTACTTC
CDR3 protein: CASSARVYEQYF

clone size: NA
D gene: NA
J gene: TRBJ2-7
CDR3 length: 13
V gene: TRBV5-1
CDR3 DNA: TGCGCCAGCAGCTTTTCGGTGAACTACGAGCAGTACTTC
CDR3 protein: CASSFSVNYEQYF

clone size: NA
D gene: NA
J gene: TRBJ2-1
CDR3 length: 13
V gene: TRBV11-1
CDR3 DNA: TGTGCCAGCAGCTTCCCCAGGAACAATGAGCAGTTCTTC
CDR3 protein: CASSFPRNNEQFF

clone size: NA
D gene: TRBD1
J gene: TRBJ2-5
CDR3 length: 14
V gene: TRBV30
CDR3 DNA: TGTGCCTGGACCCTGACAGGGGGCCGGGAGACCCAGTACTTC
CDR3 protein: CAWTLTGGRETQYF

clone size: NA
D gene: TRBD1
J gene: TRBJ1-3
CDR3 length: 14
V gene: TRBV28
CDR3 DNA: TGTGCCAGCAGATCGGACAGGGCTGGAAACACCATATATTTT
CDR3 protein: CASRSDRAGNTIYF

clone size: NA
D gene: TRBD1
J gene: TRBJ1-3
CDR3 length: 16
V gene: TRBV25-1
CDR3 DNA: TGTGCCAGCACGGGCGACAGGGAGAGCTCTGGAAACACCATATATTTT
CDR3 protein: CASTGDRESSGNTIYF

clone size: NA
D gene: TRBD2
J gene: TRBJ2-2
CDR3 length: 16
V gene: TRBV28
CDR3 DNA: TGTGCCAGCAGTTTATTCGCGGGAGTAACGACCGGGGAGCTGTTTTTT
CDR3 protein: CASSLFAGVTTGELFF

clone size: NA
D gene: NA
J gene: TRBJ2-3
CDR3 length: 14
V gene: TRBV29-1
CDR3 DNA: TGCAGCGTTGTGAGGGAGGATGACGCAGATACGCAGTATTTT
CDR3 protein: CSVVREDDADTQYF

clone size: NA
D gene: NA
J gene: TRBJ1-5
CDR3 length: 14
V gene: TRBV28
CDR3 DNA: TGTGCCAGCAGTCCCATAGATAGCAATCAGCCCCAGCATTTT
CDR3 protein: CASSPIDSNQPQHF

clone size: NA
D gene: TRBD1
J gene: TRBJ1-4
CDR3 length: 14
V gene: TRBV5-1
CDR3 DNA: TGCGCCAGCAAGCAGGGACAGCAGAATGAAAAACTGTTTTTT
CDR3 protein: CASKQGQQNEKLFF